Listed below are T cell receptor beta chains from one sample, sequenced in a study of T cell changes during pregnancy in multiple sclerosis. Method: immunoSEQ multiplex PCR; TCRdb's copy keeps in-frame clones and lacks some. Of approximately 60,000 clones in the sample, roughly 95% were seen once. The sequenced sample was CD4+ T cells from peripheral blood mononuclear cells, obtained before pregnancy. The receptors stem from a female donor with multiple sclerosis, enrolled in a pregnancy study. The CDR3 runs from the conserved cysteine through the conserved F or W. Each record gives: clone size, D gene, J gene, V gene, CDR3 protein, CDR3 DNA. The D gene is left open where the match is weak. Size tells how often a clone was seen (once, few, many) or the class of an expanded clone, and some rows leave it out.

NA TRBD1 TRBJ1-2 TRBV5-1 CASSWGQGTYGYTF TGCGCCAGCAGCTGGGGACAGGGCACCTATGGCTACACCTTC
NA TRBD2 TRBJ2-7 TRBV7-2 CASRAGPYEQYF TGTGCCAGCAGAGCGGGGCCCTACGAGCAGTACTTC
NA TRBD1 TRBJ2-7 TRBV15 CATSRRSGQGAVEQYF TGTGCCACCAGCAGGAGATCTGGGCAGGGGGCTGTTGAGCAGTACTTC
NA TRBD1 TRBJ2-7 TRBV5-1 CASSHRGQYEQYF TGCGCCAGCAGCCACAGGGGGCAGTACGAGCAGTACTTC
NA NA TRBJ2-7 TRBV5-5 CASSRQQGPYEQYF TGTGCCAGCAGCAGACAACAGGGTCCCTACGAGCAGTACTTC
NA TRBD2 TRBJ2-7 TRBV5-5 CASSPNGGVRYEQYF TGTGCCAGCAGCCCCAACGGGGGGGTCCGGTACGAGCAGTACTTC
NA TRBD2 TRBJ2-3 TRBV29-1 CSVAGTTGAGGTDTQYF TGCAGCGTTGCCGGGACAACGGGAGCGGGAGGCACAGATACGCAGTATTTT
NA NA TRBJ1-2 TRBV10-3 CAISESEGRTSGYTF TGTGCCATCAGTGAGTCGGAGGGCCGAACCTCTGGCTACACCTTC
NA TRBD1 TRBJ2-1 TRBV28 CASSSYRGMEFF TGTGCCAGCAGTTCCTACAGGGGTATGGAGTTCTTC
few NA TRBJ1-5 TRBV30 CAWSGGLHDQPQHF TGTGCCTGGAGTGGGGGACTGCATGATCAGCCCCAGCATTTT
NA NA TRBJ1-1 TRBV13 CASSLGGRTEAFF TGTGCCAGCAGCTTGGGGGGTAGGACTGAAGCTTTCTTT
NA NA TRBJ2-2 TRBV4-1 CASSQPWQANTGELFF TGCGCCAGCAGCCAACCTTGGCAAGCGAACACCGGGGAGCTGTTTTTT
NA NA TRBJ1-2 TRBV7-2 CASSSLGGGDYGYTF TGTGCCAGCAGCTCCCTAGGAGGCGGAGACTATGGCTACACCTTC
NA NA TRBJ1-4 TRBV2 CASSDGRGAKEKLFF TGTGCCAGCAGTGACGGACGGGGGGCAAAGGAAAAACTGTTTTTT
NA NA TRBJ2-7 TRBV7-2 CASSLFQGAYEQYF TGTGCCAGCAGCTTATTTCAGGGCGCCTACGAGCAGTACTTC
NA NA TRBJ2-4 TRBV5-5 CASSIGTPLAKNIQYF TGTGCCAGCAGCATAGGGACACCTCTAGCCAAAAACATTCAGTACTTC
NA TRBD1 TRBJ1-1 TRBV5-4 CASSPRTGGGTEAFF TGTGCCAGCAGCCCCCGGACAGGGGGCGGCACTGAAGCTTTCTTT
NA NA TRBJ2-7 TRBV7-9 CASSLGTTSYEQYF TGTGCCAGCAGCTTAGGGACTACGTCCTACGAGCAGTACTTC
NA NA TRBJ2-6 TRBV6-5 CASSPGGSGANVLTF TGTGCCAGCAGTCCCGGGGGCTCTGGGGCCAACGTCCTGACTTTC
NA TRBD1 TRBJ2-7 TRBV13 CASSLWTGYEQYF TGTGCCAGCAGCTTATGGACAGGCTACGAGCAGTACTTC
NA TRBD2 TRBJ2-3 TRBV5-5 CASSLYRTSGRSDTQYF TGTGCCAGCAGCTTGTACCGGACTAGCGGGAGGTCAGATACGCAGTATTTT
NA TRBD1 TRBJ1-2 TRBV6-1 CASRDRVSNYGYTF TGTGCCAGCAGGGACAGGGTATCAAACTATGGCTACACCTTC
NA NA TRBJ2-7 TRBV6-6 CASRPGLDNSYEQYF TGTGCCAGCAGACCTGGACTTGACAACTCCTACGAGCAGTACTTC
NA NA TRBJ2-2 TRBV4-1 CASSQVLPPRQAANTGELFF TGCGCCAGCAGCCAAGTCCTGCCACCTCGACAGGCTGCGAACACCGGGGAGCTGTTTTTT
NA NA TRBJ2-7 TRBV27 CASSLNGYEQYF TGTGCCAGCAGTTTAAACGGCTACGAGCAGTACTTC
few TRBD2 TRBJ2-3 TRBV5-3 CARNPSSGGRRPASGRLDTQYF TGTGCCAGAAACCCGTCATCTGGAGGCAGAAGGCCGGCTAGCGGGAGGTTAGATACGCAGTATTTT
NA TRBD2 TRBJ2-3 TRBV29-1 CSVVLAGGPSTQYF TGCAGCGTTGTACTAGCGGGAGGGCCAAGTACGCAGTATTTT
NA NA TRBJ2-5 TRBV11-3 CASSLGKTKETQYF TGTGCCAGCAGCTTAGGCAAGACAAAAGAGACCCAGTACTTC
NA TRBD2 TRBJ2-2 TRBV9 CASSVAASGGSNTGELFF TGTGCCAGCAGCGTAGCGGCTAGCGGGGGCTCAAACACCGGGGAGCTGTTTTTT
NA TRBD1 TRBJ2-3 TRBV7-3 CASSLQGANTDTQYF TGTGCCAGCAGCCTCCAGGGGGCCAACACAGATACGCAGTATTTT
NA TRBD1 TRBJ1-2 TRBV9 CASSPHGQGRINYGYTF TGTGCCAGCAGCCCACACGGACAGGGGCGGATTAACTATGGCTACACCTTC
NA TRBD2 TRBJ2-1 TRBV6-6 CASSYIAGVAYNEQFF TGTGCCAGCAGTTACATAGCGGGAGTGGCCTACAATGAGCAGTTCTTC
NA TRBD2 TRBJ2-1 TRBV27 CASSLLTSGRTNEQFF TGTGCCAGCAGTCTCCTGACTAGCGGGAGAACAAATGAGCAGTTCTTC
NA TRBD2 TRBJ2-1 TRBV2 CASGRGLAANNEQFF TGTGCCAGCGGTCGGGGACTAGCGGCTAACAATGAGCAGTTCTTC
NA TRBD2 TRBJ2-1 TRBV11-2 CASSSGLAGGSNEQFF TGTGCCAGCAGCTCTGGACTAGCGGGAGGGTCTAATGAGCAGTTCTTC